The 19 T cell receptor beta chains reported below all come from one sample, sequenced in a study of blood T cell repertoires in COVID-19. Assay: immunoSEQ multiplex PCR; the TCRdb copy retains only in-frame clones and omits some. The table records fewer than 200,000 clones, 82% of them present only once. Sequencing was carried out using PBMCs or T cells enriched from blood (not recorded which). The receptor source for this set is an older woman with acute COVID-19.

This sequence joins TRBV10-3 and TRBJ1-2; possible D gene TRBD1, 6 bases. The CDR3 length is 13 residues. CDR1 is ENHRY, CDR2 SYGVKD, per germline. The V and J ends lost 6 bases and 6 bases respectively, with 14 bases between them. CDR3 DNA: TGTGCCATCAGCCCCAGGGGTGGAGATGGCTACACCTTC. Amino acid sequence: CAISPRGGDGYTF.

J is TRBJ1-1 and V is TRBV5-1; 7 nucleotides match TRBD1. V lost 4 bases and J lost 7; bases outside the gene matches: 10. Germline V gene lookup returns CDR1 SGHRS and CDR2 YFSETQ. This CDR3 region has 14 residues. CDR3 coding DNA: TGCGCCAGCAGCGTGACAGGGCCTTCTTATGAAGCTTTCTTT. Amino acids: CASSVTGPSYEAFF. The full variable domain, in which reference TRBV5-1 and TRBJ1-1 provide the parts outside the CDR3, is KAGVTQTPRYLIKTRGQQVTLSCSPISGHRSVSWYQQTPGQGLQFLFEYFSETQRNKGNFPGRFSGRQFSNSRSEMNVSTLELGDSALYLCASSVTGPSYEAFFGQGTRLTVV.

The chain couples TRBV27 to TRBJ1-3; TRBD1 aligns across 8 bases. Germline CDR1 reads MNHEY; CDR2 reads SMNVEV (reference sequence). The CDR3 is made up of 15 amino acids. J lost 4 bases, V lost 5 bases, and 7 bases had no gene match. The chain's CDR3 is CASSRTGFSGNTIYF. The DNA of the CDR3 is TGTGCCAGCAGTAGGACAGGGTTCTCAGGAAACACCATATATTTT.

V usage is TRBV24-1 and J usage is TRBJ2-1, with a tentative D call TRBD2 (5 bases). Trimming removed 3 bases from V and 0 bases from J, with 11 bases in between. CDR3 length: 16 amino acids. Germline V gene sequence: CDR1 KGHDR, CDR2 SFDVKD. CDR3 bases: TGTGCCACCAGTGATCCTCCGGGAAGCTCCTACAATGAGCAGTTCTTC. It encodes CATSDPPGSSYNEQFF.

The chain is built from TRBV5-1 and TRBJ2-3; 7 nucleotides agree with TRBD1. CDR1 SGHRS and CDR2 YFSETQ come from the germline V gene. This CDR3 has 16 residues. Unmatched junction bases numbered 10, after V lost 0 bases and J lost 6 bases. CDR3 protein: CASSLAGGRGFDTQYF. In nucleotides, the CDR3 is TGCGCCAGCAGCTTGGCTGGCGGCAGGGGGTTTGATACGCAGTATTTT.

The rearrangement joins TRBV5-1 to TRBJ1-1, with 7 bases matching TRBD1. CDR3 length: 13 residues. V shed 4 bases and J 3 bases; nucleotides not matched to a gene: 3. CDR1 and CDR2 (germline): SGHRS, YFSETQ. CDR3 nucleotide sequence: TGCGCCAGCAGCGAACAGGGGCACACTGAAGCTTTCTTT. Translating it yields CASSEQGHTEAFF. The full variable domain, completed using reference TRBV5-1 and TRBJ1-1, is KAGVTQTPRYLIKTRGQQVTLSCSPISGHRSVSWYQQTPGQGLQFLFEYFSETQRNKGNFPGRFSGRQFSNSRSEMNVSTLELGDSALYLCASSEQGHTEAFFGQGTRLTVV.

This clone has a handful of counts. The rearrangement joins TRBV3-1 (or the pseudogene TRBV3-2) to TRBJ2-7, with D uncertain. The ends were cut back, 1 base at V and 6 bases at J, with 10 bases in the middle. The CDR3 has 13 residues. Germline V lookup: CDR1 LGHDT, CDR2 YNNKEL (reference sequence). The DNA for the CDR3 is TGTGCCAGCAGCCAAGTTCTATCCACCGAGCAGTACTTC. Residues: CASSQVLSTEQYF.

The chain employs TRBV7-2 and TRBJ1-2; TRBD1 matches at 8 bases. CDR3 length: 15 residues. The V gene's germline CDR1 is SGHTA and CDR2 FQGNSA. V was clipped by 1 base and J by 4 bases; unmatched bases: 5. The DNA for the CDR3 is TGTGCCAGCAGCTTAGATCTTGGACAGGGCTATGGCTACACCTTC. Its translation is CASSLDLGQGYGYTF.

The chain links TRBV18 to TRBJ2-1, with 9 bases matching TRBD1. CDR1 is KGHSH and CDR2 is LQKENI in the germline V gene. V lost 2 bases and J lost 9; bases outside the gene matches: 8. This CDR3 comprises 15 residues. In nucleotides, the CDR3 is TGTGCCAGCTCACCAGGGACAGGGATTTGGGGTGAGCAGTTCTTC. Translated: CASSPGTGIWGEQFF.

This clone is a singleton in its sample. This sequence joins TRBV6-5 and TRBJ1-4; D is perhaps TRBD1 (6 bases). Trimming removed 5 bases from V and 4 bases from J, with 14 bases in between. Germline values: CDR1 MNHEY, CDR2 SVGAGI. This CDR3 has 15 amino acids. This CDR3 is CASSTPSRGNEKLFF. In nucleotides, the CDR3 is TGTGCCAGCAGTACCCCTTCCAGGGGTAATGAAAAACTGTTTTTT.

The V gene is TRBV4-1, the J gene TRBJ2-1; TRBD2 matches at 8 bases. This CDR3 is built from 17 residues. Per the germline V gene, CDR1 is MGHRA and CDR2 is YSYEKL. V shed 3 bases, J shed 5 bases, and the junction held 12 bases outside the gene matches. CDR3 nucleotides: TGCGCCAGCAGCCATCGTGGCCAGCGGGAGAACGACAATGAGCAGTTCTTC. Protein: CASSHRGQRENDNEQFF.

The chain recombines TRBV7-9 with TRBJ2-7, with 10 bases aligning to TRBD1. Trimming removed 5 bases from V and 10 bases from J; junction bases left unmatched: 8. This CDR3 comprises 13 residues. Germline V gene data show CDR1 as SEHNR and CDR2 as FQNEAQ (reference sequence). In DNA form, the CDR3 reads TGTGCCAGCAGCACGACCGGGACAGGGGATCAGTACGTC. It codes for CASSTTGTGDQYV.

The chain couples TRBV7-2 to TRBJ2-7; 10 positions match TRBD2. The CDR3 runs 15 residues. V lost 5 bases, J lost 0 bases, and 4 bases stayed unmatched. The germline gives CDR1 SGHTA, CDR2 FQGNSA. The CDR3 sequence: CASSDGLAASYEQYF. The CDR3 nucleotides read TGTGCCAGCAGCGACGGACTAGCGGCCTCCTACGAGCAGTACTTC.

There are a few counts of this clone. V and J are TRBV4-2 and TRBJ2-1, with D possibly being TRBD2 (6 bases). This CDR3 is 16 amino acids long. Germline CDR1 reads LGHNA; CDR2 reads YNFKEQ. V lost 0 bases to trimming and J lost 4 bases, with 13 bases between them. The CDR3 nucleotides are TGTGCCAGCAGCCAAGATCGGGTGGGACTGTACAATGAGCAGTTCTTC. Amino acids: CASSQDRVGLYNEQFF.

The chain couples TRBV14 to TRBJ2-2; 13 nucleotides line up with TRBD2. The trim removed 2 bases at V and 7 bases at J, leaving 7 bases unmatched. CDR1 and CDR2 from the germline V gene are SGHDN and FVKESK. The CDR3 runs to 17 residues. The CDR3 sequence is CASSQSAGTSGIGELFF. The CDR3 DNA is TGTGCCAGCAGCCAAAGCGCCGGGACTAGCGGGATCGGGGAGCTGTTTTTT.

The chain carries TRBV15 and TRBJ2-3, with D possibly being TRBD1 (5 bases). Trimming pared 5 bases from V and 0 bases from J, leaving 6 bases between. The CDR3 has 13 residues. Per germline, CDR1 LNHNV and CDR2 YYDKDF (reference sequence). CDR3 residues: CATSAGSTDTQYF. The CDR3 region has the DNA TGTGCCACCAGCGCAGGGAGCACAGATACGCAGTATTTT.

The V and J genes are TRBV6-5 and TRBJ1-2; 7 nucleotides align to TRBD1. The CDR3 spans 11 residues. Unmatched junction bases numbered 6, after V lost 9 bases and J lost 8 bases. Per the germline V gene, CDR1 is MNHEY and CDR2 is SVGAGI. The CDR3 region has the DNA TGTGCCAGTCGACAGGGAGGCGGCTACACCTTC. This sequence encodes CASRQGGGYTF.

The chain joins TRBV6-2 or TRBV6-3 to TRBJ1-1; a possible D gene is TRBD1 (5 bases). Trimming took 5 bases from V and 11 from J, leaving 15 bases between them. This CDR3 contains 12 residues. Per germline, CDR1 MNHEY and CDR2 SVGEGT. CDR3 DNA sequence: TGTGCCAGCAGTCGCCCCAGGGATGGGGCTTTCTTT. As protein: CASSRPRDGAFF.

This chain uses TRBV6-1 with TRBJ1-1; D is perhaps TRBD1 (5 bases). CDR3 size: 16 residues. The germline gives CDR1 MNHNS, CDR2 SASEGT. V was pared by 4 bases and J by 7 bases, with 22 bases between. The CDR3 DNA reads TGTGCCAGCAGTGTAAGCCGGCCAGGGATCGGGAGTGAAGCTTTCTTT. It translates to CASSVSRPGIGSEAFF.